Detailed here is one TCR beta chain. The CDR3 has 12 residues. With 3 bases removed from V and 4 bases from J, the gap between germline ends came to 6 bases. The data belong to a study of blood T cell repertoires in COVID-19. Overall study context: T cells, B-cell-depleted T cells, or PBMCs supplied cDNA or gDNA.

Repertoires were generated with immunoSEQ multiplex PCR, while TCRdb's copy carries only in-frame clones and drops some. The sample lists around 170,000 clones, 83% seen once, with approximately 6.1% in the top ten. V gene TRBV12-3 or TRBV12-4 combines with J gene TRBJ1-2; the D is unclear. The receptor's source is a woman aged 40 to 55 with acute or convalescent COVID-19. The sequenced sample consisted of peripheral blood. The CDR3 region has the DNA TGTGCCAGCAGTTTTAACATCTATGGCTACACCTTC. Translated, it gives CASSFNIYGYTF.